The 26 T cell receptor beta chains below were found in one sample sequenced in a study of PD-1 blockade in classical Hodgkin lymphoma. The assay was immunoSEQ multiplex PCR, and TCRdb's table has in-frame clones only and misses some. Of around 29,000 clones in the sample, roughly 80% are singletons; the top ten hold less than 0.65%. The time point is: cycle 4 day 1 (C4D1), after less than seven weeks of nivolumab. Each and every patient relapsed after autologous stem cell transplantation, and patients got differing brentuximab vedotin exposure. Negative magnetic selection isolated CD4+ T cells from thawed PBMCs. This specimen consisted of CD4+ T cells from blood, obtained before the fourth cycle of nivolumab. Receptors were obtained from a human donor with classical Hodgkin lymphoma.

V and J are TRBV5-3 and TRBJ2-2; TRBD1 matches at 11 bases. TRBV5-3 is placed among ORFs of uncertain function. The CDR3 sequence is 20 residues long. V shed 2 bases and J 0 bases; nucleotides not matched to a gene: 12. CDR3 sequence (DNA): TGTGCCAGAAGCTTCCACCTTGGGGACAGGGGGGTCGCGAACACCGGGGAGCTGTTTTTT. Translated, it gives CARSFHLGDRGVANTGELFF.

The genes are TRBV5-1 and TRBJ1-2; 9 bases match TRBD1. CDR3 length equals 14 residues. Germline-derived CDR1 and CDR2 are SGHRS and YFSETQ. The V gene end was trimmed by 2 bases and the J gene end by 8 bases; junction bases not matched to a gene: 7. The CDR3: CASSLGQGTGGYTF. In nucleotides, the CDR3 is TGCGCCAGCAGCTTAGGACAGGGGACGGGAGGCTACACCTTC.

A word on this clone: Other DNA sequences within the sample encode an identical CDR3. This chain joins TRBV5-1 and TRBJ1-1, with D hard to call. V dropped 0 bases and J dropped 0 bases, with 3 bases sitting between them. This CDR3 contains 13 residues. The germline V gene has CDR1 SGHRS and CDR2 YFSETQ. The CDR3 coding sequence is TGCGCCAGCAGCTTGGTAGTGAACACTGAAGCTTTCTTT. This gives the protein CASSLVVNTEAFF.

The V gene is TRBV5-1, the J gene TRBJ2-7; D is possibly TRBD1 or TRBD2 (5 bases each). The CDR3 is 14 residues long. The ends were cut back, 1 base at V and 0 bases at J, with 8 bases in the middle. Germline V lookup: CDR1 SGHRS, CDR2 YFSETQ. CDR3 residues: CASSLLGTSYEQYF. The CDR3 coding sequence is TGCGCCAGCAGCTTGTTGGGGACCTCCTACGAGCAGTACTTC.

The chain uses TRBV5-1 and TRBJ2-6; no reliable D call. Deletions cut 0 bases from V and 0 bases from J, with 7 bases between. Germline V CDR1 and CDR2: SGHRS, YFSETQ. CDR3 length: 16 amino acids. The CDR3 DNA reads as TGCGCCAGCAGCTTGGCCCCAGCCTCTGGGGCCAACGTCCTGACTTTC. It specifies CASSLAPASGANVLTF.

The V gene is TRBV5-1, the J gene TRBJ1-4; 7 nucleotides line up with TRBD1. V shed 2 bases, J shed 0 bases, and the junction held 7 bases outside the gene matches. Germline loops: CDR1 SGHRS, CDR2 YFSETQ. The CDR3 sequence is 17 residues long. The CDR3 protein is CASSFTGTDSTNEKLFF. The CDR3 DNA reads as TGCGCCAGCAGCTTTACCGGGACAGACTCAACTAATGAAAAACTGTTTTTT.

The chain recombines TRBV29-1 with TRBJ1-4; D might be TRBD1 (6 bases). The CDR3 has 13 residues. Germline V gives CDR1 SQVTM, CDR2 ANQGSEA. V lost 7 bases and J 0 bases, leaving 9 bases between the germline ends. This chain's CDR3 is CSAGTSTNEKLFF. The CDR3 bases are TGCAGCGCAGGGACATCAACTAATGAAAAACTGTTTTTT.

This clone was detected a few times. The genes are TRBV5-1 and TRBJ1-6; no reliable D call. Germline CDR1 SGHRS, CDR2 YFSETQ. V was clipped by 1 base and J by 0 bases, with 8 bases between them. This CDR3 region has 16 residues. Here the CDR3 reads CASSLSSSSYNSPLHF. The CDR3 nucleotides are TGCGCCAGCAGCTTGTCCTCGAGCTCCTATAATTCACCCCTCCACTTT.

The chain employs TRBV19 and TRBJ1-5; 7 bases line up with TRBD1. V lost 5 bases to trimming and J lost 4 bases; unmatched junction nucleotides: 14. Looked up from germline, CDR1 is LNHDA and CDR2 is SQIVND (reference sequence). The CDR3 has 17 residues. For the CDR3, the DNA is TGTGCCAGTAGTCCACAGCCTTTTGCGGGACAGAATCAGCCCCAGCATTTT. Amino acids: CASSPQPFAGQNQPQHF.

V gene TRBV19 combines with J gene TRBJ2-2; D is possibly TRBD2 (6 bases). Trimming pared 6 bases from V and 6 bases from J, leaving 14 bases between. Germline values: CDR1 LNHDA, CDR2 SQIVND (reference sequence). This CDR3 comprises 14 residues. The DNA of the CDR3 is TGTGCCAGTAGAGGACTAAACACAGCCGGGGAGCTGTTTTTT. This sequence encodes CASRGLNTAGELFF.

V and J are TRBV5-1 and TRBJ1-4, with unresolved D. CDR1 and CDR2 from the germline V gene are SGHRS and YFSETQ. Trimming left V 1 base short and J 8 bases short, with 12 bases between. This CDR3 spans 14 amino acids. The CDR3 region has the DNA TGCGCCAGCAGCTTGATCGGGTTGGGGGAAAAACTGTTTTTT. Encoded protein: CASSLIGLGEKLFF. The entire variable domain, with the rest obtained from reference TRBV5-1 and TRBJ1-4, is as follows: KAGVTQTPRYLIKTRGQQVTLSCSPISGHRSVSWYQQTPGQGLQFLFEYFSETQRNKGNFPGRFSGRQFSNSRSEMNVSTLELGDSALYLCASSLIGLGEKLFFGSGTQLSVL.

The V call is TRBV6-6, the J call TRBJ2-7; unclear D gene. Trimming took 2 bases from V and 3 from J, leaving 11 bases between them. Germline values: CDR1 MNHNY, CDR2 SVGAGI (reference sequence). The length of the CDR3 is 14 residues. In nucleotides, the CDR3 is TGTGCCAGCAGTTACGCACCAGCTAACTACGAGCAGTACTTC. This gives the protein CASSYAPANYEQYF.

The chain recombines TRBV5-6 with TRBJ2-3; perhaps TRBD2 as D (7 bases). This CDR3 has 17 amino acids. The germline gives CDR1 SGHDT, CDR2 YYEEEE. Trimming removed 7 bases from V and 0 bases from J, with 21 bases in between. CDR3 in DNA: TGTGCCAGCGGAACCCTGTCGGGGGGCGGGAGCACAGATACGCAGTATTTT. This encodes CASGTLSGGGSTDTQYF.

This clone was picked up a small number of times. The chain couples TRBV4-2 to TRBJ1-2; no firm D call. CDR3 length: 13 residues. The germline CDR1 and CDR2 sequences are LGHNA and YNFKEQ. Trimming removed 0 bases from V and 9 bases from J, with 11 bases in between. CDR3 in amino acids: CASSQDHGERYTF. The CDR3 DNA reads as TGTGCCAGCAGCCAAGATCATGGAGAACGCTACACCTTC.

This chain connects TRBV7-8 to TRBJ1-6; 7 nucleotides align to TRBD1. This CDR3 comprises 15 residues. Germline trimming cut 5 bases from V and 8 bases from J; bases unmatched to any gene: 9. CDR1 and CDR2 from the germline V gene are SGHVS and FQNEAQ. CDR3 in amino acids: CASSASGTEYSPLHF. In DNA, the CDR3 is TGTGCCAGCAGCGCCTCCGGGACAGAATATTCACCCCTCCACTTT.

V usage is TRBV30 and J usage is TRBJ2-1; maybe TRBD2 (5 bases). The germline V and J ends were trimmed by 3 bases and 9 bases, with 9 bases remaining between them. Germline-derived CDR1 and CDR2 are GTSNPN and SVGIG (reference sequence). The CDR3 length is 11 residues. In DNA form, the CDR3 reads TGTGCCTGGAGCCGAGGGATTGAGCAGTTCTTC. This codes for CAWSRGIEQFF.

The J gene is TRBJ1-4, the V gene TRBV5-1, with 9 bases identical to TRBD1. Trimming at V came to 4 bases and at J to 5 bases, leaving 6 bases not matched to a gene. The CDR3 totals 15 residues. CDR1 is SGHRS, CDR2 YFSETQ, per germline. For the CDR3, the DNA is TGCGCCAGCAGCATCCTCGGGACAGGGAATGAAAAACTGTTTTTT. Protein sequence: CASSILGTGNEKLFF.

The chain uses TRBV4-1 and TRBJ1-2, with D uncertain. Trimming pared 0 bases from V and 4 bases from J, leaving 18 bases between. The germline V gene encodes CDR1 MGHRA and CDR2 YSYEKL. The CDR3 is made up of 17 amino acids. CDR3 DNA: TGCGCCAGCAGCCAAGAAGCCTCCCCGCGGGTTTTCTATGGCTACACCTTC. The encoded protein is CASSQEASPRVFYGYTF.

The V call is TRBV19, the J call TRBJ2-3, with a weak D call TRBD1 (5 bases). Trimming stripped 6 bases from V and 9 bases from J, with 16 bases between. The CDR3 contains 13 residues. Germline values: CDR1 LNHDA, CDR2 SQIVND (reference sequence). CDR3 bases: TGTGCCAGTAGGCCGGACACTATTCGCACGCAGTATTTT. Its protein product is CASRPDTIRTQYF.

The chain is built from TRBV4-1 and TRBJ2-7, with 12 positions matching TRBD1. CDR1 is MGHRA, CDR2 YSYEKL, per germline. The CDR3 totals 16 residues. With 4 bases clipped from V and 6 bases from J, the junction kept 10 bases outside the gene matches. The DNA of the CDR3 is TGCGCCAGCAGCCCTGAGGGCTGGGACAGGGGGCGCGAGCAGTACTTC. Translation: CASSPEGWDRGREQYF.

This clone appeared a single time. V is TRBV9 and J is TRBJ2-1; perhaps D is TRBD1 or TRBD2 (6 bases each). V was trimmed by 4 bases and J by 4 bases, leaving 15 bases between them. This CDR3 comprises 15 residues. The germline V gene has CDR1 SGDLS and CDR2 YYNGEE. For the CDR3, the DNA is TGTGCCAGCAGCCCTGGGGGCGGGGATTACAATGAGCAGTTCTTC. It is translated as CASSPGGGDYNEQFF.

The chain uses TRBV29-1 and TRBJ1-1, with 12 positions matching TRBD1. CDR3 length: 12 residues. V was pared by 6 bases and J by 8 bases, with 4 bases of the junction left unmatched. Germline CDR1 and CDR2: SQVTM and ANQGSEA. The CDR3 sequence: CSVGDRGREAFF. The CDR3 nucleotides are TGCAGCGTAGGGGACAGGGGGCGGGAAGCTTTCTTT.

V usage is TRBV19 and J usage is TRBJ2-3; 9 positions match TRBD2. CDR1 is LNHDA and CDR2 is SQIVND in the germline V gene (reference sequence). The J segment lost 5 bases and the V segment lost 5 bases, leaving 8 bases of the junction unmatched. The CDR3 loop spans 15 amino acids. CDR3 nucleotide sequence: TGTGCCAGTAGTCTCCCGGGACTAGCAATAGATACGCAGTATTTT. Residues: CASSLPGLAIDTQYF.

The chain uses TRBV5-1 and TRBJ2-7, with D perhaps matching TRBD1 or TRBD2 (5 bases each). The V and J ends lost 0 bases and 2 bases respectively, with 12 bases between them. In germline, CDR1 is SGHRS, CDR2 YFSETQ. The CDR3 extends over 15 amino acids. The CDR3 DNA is TGCGCCAGCAGCTTGGCAGCAGGGAGTACCTACGAGCAGTACTTC. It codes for CASSLAAGSTYEQYF.

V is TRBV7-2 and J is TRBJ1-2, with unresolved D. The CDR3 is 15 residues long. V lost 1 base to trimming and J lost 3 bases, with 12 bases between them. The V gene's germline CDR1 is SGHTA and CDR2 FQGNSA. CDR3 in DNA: TGTGCCAGCAGCTTAGGATTGAGGGCCTACTATGGCTACACCTTC. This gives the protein CASSLGLRAYYGYTF.

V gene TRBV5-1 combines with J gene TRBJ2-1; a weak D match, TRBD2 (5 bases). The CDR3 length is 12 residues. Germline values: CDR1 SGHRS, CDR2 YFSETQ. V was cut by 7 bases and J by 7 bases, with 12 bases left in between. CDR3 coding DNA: TGCGCCAGCGGAGACTGGGAGAATGAGCAGTTCTTC. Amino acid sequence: CASGDWENEQFF.